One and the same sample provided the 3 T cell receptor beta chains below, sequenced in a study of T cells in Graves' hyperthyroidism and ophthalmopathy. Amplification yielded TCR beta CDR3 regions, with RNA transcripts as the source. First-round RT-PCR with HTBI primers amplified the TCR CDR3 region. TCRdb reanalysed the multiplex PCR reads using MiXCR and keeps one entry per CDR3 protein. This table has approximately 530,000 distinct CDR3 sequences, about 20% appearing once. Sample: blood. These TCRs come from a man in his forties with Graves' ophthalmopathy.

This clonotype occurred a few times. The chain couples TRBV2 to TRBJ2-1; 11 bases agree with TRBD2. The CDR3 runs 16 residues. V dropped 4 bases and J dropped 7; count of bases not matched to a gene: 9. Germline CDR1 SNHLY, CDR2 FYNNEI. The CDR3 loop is CASSGSTSGRRNEQFF. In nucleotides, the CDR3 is TGTGCCAGCAGTGGCTCAACTAGCGGGAGAAGGAATGAGCAGTTCTTC. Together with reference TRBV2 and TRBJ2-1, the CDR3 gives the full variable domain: EPEVTQTPSHQVTQMGQEVILRCVPISNHLYFYWYRQILGQKVEFLVSFYNNEISEKSEIFDDQFSVERPDGSNFTLKIRSTKLEDSAMYFCASSGSTSGRRNEQFFGPGTRLTVL.

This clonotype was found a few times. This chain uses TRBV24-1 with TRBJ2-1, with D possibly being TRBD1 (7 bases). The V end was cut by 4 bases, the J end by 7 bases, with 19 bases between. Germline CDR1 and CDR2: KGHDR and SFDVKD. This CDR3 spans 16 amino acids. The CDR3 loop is CATSDRQGGTLNEQFF. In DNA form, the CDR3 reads TGTGCCACCAGTGACCGACAGGGAGGAACACTGAATGAGCAGTTCTTC.

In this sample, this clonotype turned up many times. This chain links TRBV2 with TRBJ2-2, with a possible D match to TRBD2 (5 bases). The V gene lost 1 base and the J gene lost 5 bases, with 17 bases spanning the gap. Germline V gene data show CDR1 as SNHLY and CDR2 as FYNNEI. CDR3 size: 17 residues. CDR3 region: CASSEGIPASGTGELFF. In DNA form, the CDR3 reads TGTGCCAGCAGTGAAGGGATTCCGGCTTCGGGGACCGGGGAGCTGTTTTTT.